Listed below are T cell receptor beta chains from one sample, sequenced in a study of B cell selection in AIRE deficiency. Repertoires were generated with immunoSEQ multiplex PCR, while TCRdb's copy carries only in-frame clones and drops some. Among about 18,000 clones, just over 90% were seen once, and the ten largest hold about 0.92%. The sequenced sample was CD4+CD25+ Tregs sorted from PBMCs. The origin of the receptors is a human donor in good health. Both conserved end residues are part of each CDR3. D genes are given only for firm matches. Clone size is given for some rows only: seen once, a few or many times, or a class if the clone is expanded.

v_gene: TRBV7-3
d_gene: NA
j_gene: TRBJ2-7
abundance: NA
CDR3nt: TGTGCCAGCAGCGATAGGGCCTACGAGCAGTACTTC
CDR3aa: CASSDRAYEQYF

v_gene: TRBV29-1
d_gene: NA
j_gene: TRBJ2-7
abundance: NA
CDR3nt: TGCAGCGTCCGGGACCGGAGCTACGAGCAGTACTTC
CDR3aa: CSVRDRSYEQYF

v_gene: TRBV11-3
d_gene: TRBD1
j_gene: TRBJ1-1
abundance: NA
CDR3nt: TGTGCCAGCAGCTTACAGGGGGTGAACACTGAAGCTTTCTTT
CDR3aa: CASSLQGVNTEAFF

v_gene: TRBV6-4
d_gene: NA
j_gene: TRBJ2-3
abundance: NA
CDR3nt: TGTGCCAGCGGGGAGGGACACACAGATACGCAGTATTTT
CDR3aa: CASGEGHTDTQYF

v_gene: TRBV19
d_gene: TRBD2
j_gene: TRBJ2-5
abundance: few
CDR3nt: TGTGCCAGTAGTATTGGACTAGCGGGAGGTGCTCAAGAGACCCAGTACTTC
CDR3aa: CASSIGLAGGAQETQYF

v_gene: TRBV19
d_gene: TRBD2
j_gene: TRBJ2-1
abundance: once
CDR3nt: TGTGCCAGTAGTGGAGAGGGGACTAGCTACAATGAGCAGTTCTTC
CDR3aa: CASSGEGTSYNEQFF

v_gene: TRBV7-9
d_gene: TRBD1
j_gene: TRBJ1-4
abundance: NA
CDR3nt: TGTGCCAGCAGCTTATCGTGGCAGGGGGATCCTAATGAAAAACTGTTTTTT
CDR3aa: CASSLSWQGDPNEKLFF

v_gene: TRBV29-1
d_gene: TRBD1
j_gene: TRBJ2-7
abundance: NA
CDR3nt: TGCAGCGTTGGACAGGGCATCTACGAGCAGTACTTC
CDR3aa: CSVGQGIYEQYF

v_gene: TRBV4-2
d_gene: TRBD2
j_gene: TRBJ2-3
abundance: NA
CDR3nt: TGTGCCAGCAGCCAGGGTCGGGGTAGCGGGAGAGATACGCAGTATTTT
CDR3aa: CASSQGRGSGRDTQYF

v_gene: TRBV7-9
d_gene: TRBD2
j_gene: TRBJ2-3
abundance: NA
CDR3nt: TGTGCCAGCAGCAATGGACTAGCGGGAGGGGCCGGAGATACGCAGTATTTT
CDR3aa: CASSNGLAGGAGDTQYF

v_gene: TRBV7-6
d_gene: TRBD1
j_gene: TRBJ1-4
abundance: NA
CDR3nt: TGTGCCAGCAGCATCCCCCGGGGGACAGGGGCCTTCGGCGCTAATGAAAAACTGTTTTTT
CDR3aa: CASSIPRGTGAFGANEKLFF

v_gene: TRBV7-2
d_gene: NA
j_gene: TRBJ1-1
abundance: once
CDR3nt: TGTGCCAGCAGCTTAGCCGGGAACACTGAAGCTTTCTTT
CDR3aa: CASSLAGNTEAFF

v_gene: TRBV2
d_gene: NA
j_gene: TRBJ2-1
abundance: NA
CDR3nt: TGTGCCAGCAGGTCTCGGTCTAGCGTCAGCTCCTACAATGAGCAGTTCTTC
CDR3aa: CASRSRSSVSSYNEQFF

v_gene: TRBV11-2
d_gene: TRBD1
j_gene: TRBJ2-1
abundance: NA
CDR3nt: TGTGCCAGCAGCTTAGTAGACGGTACAGGGGAGTTCTTC
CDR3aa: CASSLVDGTGEFF

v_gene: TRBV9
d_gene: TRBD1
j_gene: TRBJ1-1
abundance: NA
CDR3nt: TGTGCCAGCAGCATGGGACAGGGGGCAGTTACTGAAGCTTTCTTT
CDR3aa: CASSMGQGAVTEAFF

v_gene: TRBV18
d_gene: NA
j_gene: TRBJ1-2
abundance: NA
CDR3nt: TGTGCCAGCTCCCTCGCCCGAGCTAACTATGGCTACACCTTC
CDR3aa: CASSLARANYGYTF

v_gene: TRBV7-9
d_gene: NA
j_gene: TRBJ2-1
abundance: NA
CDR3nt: TGTGCCAGCAGCTTAGTGGGTGGGACCTACAATGAGCAGTTCTTC
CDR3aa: CASSLVGGTYNEQFF

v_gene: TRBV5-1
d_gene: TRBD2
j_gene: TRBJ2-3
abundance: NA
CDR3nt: TGCGCCAGCAGCCGGGCGGGGAGGGCCCGTAGCACAGATACGCAGTATTTT
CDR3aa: CASSRAGRARSTDTQYF

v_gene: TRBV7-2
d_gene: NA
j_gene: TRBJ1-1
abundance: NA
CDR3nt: TGTGCCAGCAGCTCAGGGTGGAGAATGAACACTGAAGCTTTCTTT
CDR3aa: CASSSGWRMNTEAFF

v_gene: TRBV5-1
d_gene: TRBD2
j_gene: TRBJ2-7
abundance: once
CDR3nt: TGCGCCAGCAGCTCTAGACTAGCGGGAGGAACCTACGAGCAGTACTTC
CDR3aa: CASSSRLAGGTYEQYF

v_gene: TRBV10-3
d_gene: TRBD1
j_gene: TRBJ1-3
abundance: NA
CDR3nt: TGTGCCATCAGCCTGTTGACAGGGACGAGCTCTGGAAACACCATATATTTT
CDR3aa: CAISLLTGTSSGNTIYF

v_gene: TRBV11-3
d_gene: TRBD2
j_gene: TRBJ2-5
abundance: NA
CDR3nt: TGTGCCAGCAGCTTTAAGCGGGAGAGCCAGACCCAGTACTTC
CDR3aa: CASSFKRESQTQYF

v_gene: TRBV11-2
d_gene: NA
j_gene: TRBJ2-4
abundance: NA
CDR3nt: TGTGCCAGCAGCTTAGACAGTACAACCAAAAACATTCAGTACTTC
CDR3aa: CASSLDSTTKNIQYF

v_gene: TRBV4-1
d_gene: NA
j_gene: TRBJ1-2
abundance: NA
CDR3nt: TGCGCCAGCAGCCGCTACTACGCAGACTATGGCTACACCTTC
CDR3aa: CASSRYYADYGYTF

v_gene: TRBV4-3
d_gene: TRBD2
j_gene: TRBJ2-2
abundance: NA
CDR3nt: TGCGCCAGCAGCCAAGATCTAGCGGGAACCGGGGAGCTGTTTTTT
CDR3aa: CASSQDLAGTGELFF

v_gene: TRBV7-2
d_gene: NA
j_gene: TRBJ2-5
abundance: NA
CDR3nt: TGTGCCAGCAGCTTAGGTCGGAAAGAGACCCAGTACTTC
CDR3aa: CASSLGRKETQYF

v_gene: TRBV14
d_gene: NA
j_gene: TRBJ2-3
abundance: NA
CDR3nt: TGTGCCAGCAGCCAAATGGGTGTAGATACGCAGTATTTT
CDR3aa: CASSQMGVDTQYF

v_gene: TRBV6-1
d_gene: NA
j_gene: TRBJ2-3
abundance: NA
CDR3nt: TGTGCCAGCAGTGAAGCCGGCGCATACCCCCGGGGTACGCAGTATTTT
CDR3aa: CASSEAGAYPRGTQYF

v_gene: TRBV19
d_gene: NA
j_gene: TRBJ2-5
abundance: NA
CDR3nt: TGTGCCAGTAGTGGGGGGACTCGAAGGGAGACCCAGTACTTC
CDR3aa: CASSGGTRRETQYF

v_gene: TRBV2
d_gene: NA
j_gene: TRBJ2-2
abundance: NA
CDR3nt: TGTGCCAGCATGGGCACCGGGGAGCTGTTTTTT
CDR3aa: CASMGTGELFF

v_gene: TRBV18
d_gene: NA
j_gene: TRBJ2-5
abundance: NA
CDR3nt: TGTGCCAGCTCACCAGCCGGGCCTCGCCAAGAGACCCAGTACTTC
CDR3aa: CASSPAGPRQETQYF

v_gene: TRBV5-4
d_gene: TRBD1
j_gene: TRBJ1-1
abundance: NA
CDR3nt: TGTGCCAGCAGCTCTCTGACAGGGAGGGAGGGTGAAGCTTTCTTT
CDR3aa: CASSSLTGREGEAFF

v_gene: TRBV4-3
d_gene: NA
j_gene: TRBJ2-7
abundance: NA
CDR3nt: TGCGCCAGCAGCCAAGAAGTACTCTCCGAGCAGTACTTC
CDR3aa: CASSQEVLSEQYF

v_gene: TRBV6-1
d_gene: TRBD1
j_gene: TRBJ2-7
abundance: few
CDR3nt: TGTGCCAGCAGTGCCCTACAGGGGGCGGACGAGCAGTACTTC
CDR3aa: CASSALQGADEQYF

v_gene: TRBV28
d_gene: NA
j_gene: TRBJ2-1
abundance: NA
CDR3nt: TGTGCCAGCAACACGAGGGGGGCCGACAATGAGCAGTTCTTC
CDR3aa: CASNTRGADNEQFF

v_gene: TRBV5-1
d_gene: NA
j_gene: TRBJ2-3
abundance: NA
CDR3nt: TGCGCCAGCAGCTTGGTCACAGATACGCAGTATTTT
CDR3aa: CASSLVTDTQYF

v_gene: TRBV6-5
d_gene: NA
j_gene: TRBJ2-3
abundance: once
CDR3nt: TGTGCCAGCAGGCCAATCCTAGGGGATACGCAGTATTTT
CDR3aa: CASRPILGDTQYF

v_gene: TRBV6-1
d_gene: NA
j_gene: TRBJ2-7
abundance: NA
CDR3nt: TGTGCCAGCAGCGTGGAAAAGGGTTACGAGCAGTACTTC
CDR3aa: CASSVEKGYEQYF

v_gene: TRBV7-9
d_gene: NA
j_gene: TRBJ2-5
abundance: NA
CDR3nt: TGTGCCAGCAGTCGCAGGGCGAGACAGAACAAAGAGACCCAGTACTTC
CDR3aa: CASSRRARQNKETQYF

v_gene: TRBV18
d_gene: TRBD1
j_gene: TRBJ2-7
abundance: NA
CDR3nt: TGTGCCAGCTCACAGACAGGGGGCGAGCAGTACTTC
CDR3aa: CASSQTGGEQYF

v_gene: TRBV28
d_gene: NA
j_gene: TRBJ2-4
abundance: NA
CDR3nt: TGTGCCAGCAGTTCCCCACATTACGCGGACATTCAGTACTTC
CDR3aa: CASSSPHYADIQYF

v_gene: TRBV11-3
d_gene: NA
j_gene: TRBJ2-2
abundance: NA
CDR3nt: TGTGCCAGCAGCCCCCAAGACACCGGGGAGCTGTTTTTT
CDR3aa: CASSPQDTGELFF

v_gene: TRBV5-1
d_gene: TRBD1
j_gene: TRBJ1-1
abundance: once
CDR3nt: TGCGCCAGCAGTATACAGGGGGACCACACTGAAGCTTTCTTT
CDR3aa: CASSIQGDHTEAFF

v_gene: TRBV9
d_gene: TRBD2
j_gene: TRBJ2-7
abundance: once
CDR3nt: TGTGCCAGCAGCGTAGGACTAGCTGAGTACGAGCAGTACTTC
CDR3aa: CASSVGLAEYEQYF

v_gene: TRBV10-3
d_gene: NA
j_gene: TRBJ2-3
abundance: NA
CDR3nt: TGTGCCATCAGTGATGGGGGTGGTAGAACAGATACGCAGTATTTT
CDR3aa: CAISDGGGRTDTQYF

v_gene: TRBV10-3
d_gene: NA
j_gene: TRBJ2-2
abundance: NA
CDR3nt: TGTGCCATCAGAAAGGGCGGGGAGCTGTTTTTT
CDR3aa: CAIRKGGELFF

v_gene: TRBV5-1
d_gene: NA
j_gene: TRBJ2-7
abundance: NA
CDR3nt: TGCGCCAGCAGCTTAACCGGGACACCCGTACGCTACGAGCAGTACTTC
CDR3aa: CASSLTGTPVRYEQYF

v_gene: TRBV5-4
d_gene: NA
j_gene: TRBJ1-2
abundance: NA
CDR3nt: TGTGCCAGCAGCCCACTTTTGTCGGTAGCTAACTATGGCTACACCTTC
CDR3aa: CASSPLLSVANYGYTF

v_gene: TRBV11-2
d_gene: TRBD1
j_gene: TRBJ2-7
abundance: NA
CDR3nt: TGTGCCAGCAGGATACAGGGGTCAGGGACCTACGAGCAGTACTTC
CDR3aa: CASRIQGSGTYEQYF

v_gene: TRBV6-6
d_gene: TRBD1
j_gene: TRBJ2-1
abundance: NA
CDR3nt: TGTGCCAGCAGTTACCGGGACAGGGACCATGAGCAGTTCTTC
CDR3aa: CASSYRDRDHEQFF

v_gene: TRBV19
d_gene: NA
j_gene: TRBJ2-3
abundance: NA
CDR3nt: TGTGCCAGTAGTATGGACCGCCGCACAGATACGCAGTATTTT
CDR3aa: CASSMDRRTDTQYF

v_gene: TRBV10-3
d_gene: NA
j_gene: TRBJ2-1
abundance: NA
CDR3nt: TGTGCCATCAGAGGGACGGGCTCTGGTGAGCAGTTCTTC
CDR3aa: CAIRGTGSGEQFF

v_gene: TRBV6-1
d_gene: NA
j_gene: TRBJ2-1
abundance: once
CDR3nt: TGTGCCAGCAGCTCGACTGGGGGGTACAATGAGCAGTTCTTC
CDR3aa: CASSSTGGYNEQFF